The 2 T cell receptor beta chains in this list originate from one sample, sequenced in a study of PD-1 blockade in classical Hodgkin lymphoma. Method: immunoSEQ multiplex PCR; TCRdb's copy keeps in-frame clones and lacks some. The sample shows about 7,000 clones, 84% of them seen only once. Each of the patients experienced relapse following autologous stem cell transplantation, and their brentuximab vedotin exposure differed. The sequencing here drew on peripheral blood mononuclear cells (PBMCs), taken at baseline. The receptors originated from a human donor with classical Hodgkin lymphoma.

This chain connects TRBV7-9 to TRBJ2-5, with unresolved D. This CDR3 region has 16 residues. Germline-derived CDR1 and CDR2 are SEHNR and FQNEAQ (reference sequence). V shed 5 bases and J shed 1 base, with 17 bases lying between them. The CDR3 sequence is CASSSEDGAIQETQYF. DNA of the CDR3: TGTGCCAGCAGCAGTGAGGACGGAGCCATCCAAGAGACCCAGTACTTC.

The sample holds one count of this clone. The genes are TRBV7-2 and TRBJ1-1; D remains ambiguous. CDR3 size: 13 residues. Trimming left V 5 bases short and J 1 base short, with 8 bases between. CDR1 is SGHTA and CDR2 is FQGNSA in the germline V gene. The CDR3 loop reads CASSQRRNTEAFF. The DNA for the CDR3 is TGTGCCAGCAGCCAACGTCGGAACACTGAAGCTTTCTTT.